A selection of T cell receptor beta chains follows, all from one sample in a study of beta chain features in type 1 diabetes. The repertoire was sequenced with immunoSEQ multiplex PCR; TCRdb's copy has only in-frame clones and lacks some. The table records under 200,000 clones, 6.5% to 8.5% of them present only once. The specimen was central memory CD4+ T cells from blood. The receptors come from a woman under 30 with type 1 diabetes. The CDR3 runs from the conserved cysteine through the conserved F or W. Fields, in order: V gene, D gene, clone size, J gene, CDR3 protein, CDR3 DNA. A D gene is named only where the DNA matches it firmly. Part of the rows lack a size; the others show once, few, many or a class for expanded clones.

V: TRBV7-3; D: TRBD2; size: few; J: TRBJ2-4; CDR3: CASSLTGGSKNIQYF; DNA: TGTGCCAGCAGCTTAACGGGGGGGTCCAAAAACATTCAGTACTTC
V: TRBV11-3; D: TRBD1; size: few; J: TRBJ2-7; CDR3: CASSFSGQGPYEQYF; DNA: TGTGCCAGCAGCTTCTCCGGACAGGGTCCCTACGAGCAGTACTTC
V: TRBV20-1; D: -; size: few; J: TRBJ2-7; CDR3: CSAPSGLEQYF; DNA: TGCAGTGCGCCCAGCGGTCTCGAGCAGTACTTC
V: TRBV20-1; D: -; size: many; J: TRBJ1-2; CDR3: CSVGGRHGYTF; DNA: TGCAGTGTGGGGGGAAGGCATGGCTACACCTTC
V: TRBV18; D: TRBD1; size: few; J: TRBJ1-2; CDR3: CASSPQTGDRYGYTF; DNA: TGTGCCAGCTCACCCCAGACAGGGGACCGCTATGGCTACACCTTC
V: TRBV6-1; D: -; size: few; J: TRBJ2-7; CDR3: CASSEVWLADQYF; DNA: TGTGCCAGCAGTGAAGTCTGGCTAGCTGATCAGTACTTC
V: TRBV18; D: TRBD1; size: -; J: TRBJ1-2; CDR3: CASSPSGQGTYYGYTF; DNA: TGTGCCAGCTCACCGTCCGGACAGGGGACGTACTATGGCTACACCTTC
V: TRBV7-2; D: -; size: -; J: TRBJ2-2; CDR3: CASSSVGGELFF; DNA: TGTGCCAGCAGCTCGGTTGGCGGGGAGCTGTTTTTT
V: TRBV7-9; D: TRBD1; size: few; J: TRBJ1-1; CDR3: CASSLQGLNTEAFF; DNA: TGTGCCAGCAGCCTACAGGGGTTGAACACTGAAGCTTTCTTT
V: TRBV7-8; D: TRBD2; size: -; J: TRBJ2-7; CDR3: CASSLVLAGSYEQYF; DNA: TGTGCCAGCAGCTTAGTACTAGCGGGCTCCTACGAGCAGTACTTC
V: TRBV5-1; D: TRBD1; size: -; J: TRBJ2-6; CDR3: CASSRQGGSGGANVLTF; DNA: TGCGCCAGCAGCCGACAGGGGGGGTCGGGCGGGGCCAACGTCCTGACTTTC
V: TRBV18; D: TRBD1; size: -; J: TRBJ2-7; CDR3: CASSHEGQSYEQYF; DNA: TGTGCCAGCTCACACGAGGGACAGTCCTACGAGCAGTACTTC
V: TRBV6-5; D: -; size: few; J: TRBJ2-7; CDR3: CASSHPGAYEQYF; DNA: TGTGCCAGCAGTCACCCAGGGGCCTACGAGCAGTACTTC
V: TRBV4-1; D: -; size: -; J: TRBJ1-5; CDR3: CASSQAGTPNQPQHF; DNA: TGCGCCAGCAGCCAGGCCGGGACACCCAATCAGCCCCAGCATTTT
V: TRBV5-1; D: TRBD1; size: few; J: TRBJ2-7; CDR3: CASSFETGWVMYEQYF; DNA: TGCGCCAGCAGCTTCGAGACAGGGTGGGTGATGTACGAGCAGTACTTC
V: TRBV28; D: TRBD1; size: -; J: TRBJ1-5; CDR3: CASRNSYRGPLQPQHF; DNA: TGTGCCAGCAGGAATAGTTACAGGGGTCCCCTGCAGCCCCAGCATTTT
V: TRBV14; D: -; size: few; J: TRBJ2-7; CDR3: CASSPHRGGYEQYF; DNA: TGTGCCAGCAGCCCTCACAGGGGAGGCTACGAGCAGTACTTC
V: TRBV10-3; D: -; size: -; J: TRBJ1-5; CDR3: CAISDIRGGNQPQHF; DNA: TGTGCCATCAGCGATATTAGGGGGGGGAATCAGCCCCAGCATTTT
V: TRBV28; D: -; size: -; J: TRBJ2-2; CDR3: CATGQNTGELFF; DNA: TGTGCCACGGGACAGAACACCGGGGAGCTGTTTTTT
V: TRBV15; D: -; size: few; J: TRBJ1-1; CDR3: CATSSTLVTEAFF; DNA: TGTGCCACCAGCAGTACTCTAGTTACTGAAGCTTTCTTT
V: TRBV4-2; D: -; size: -; J: TRBJ2-7; CDR3: CASSQDLPRTSSYEQYF; DNA: TGTGCCAGCAGCCAAGATCTTCCCCGAACGAGCTCCTACGAGCAGTACTTC
V: TRBV7-9; D: TRBD1; size: -; J: TRBJ1-1; CDR3: CASSQGGNTEAFF; DNA: TGTGCCAGCAGCCAGGGGGGGAACACTGAAGCTTTCTTT
V: TRBV7-2; D: TRBD1; size: -; J: TRBJ2-1; CDR3: CASSADRAPYNEQFF; DNA: TGTGCCAGCAGCGCGGACAGGGCGCCCTACAATGAGCAGTTCTTC
V: TRBV7-2; D: TRBD1; size: few; J: TRBJ2-7; CDR3: CASSLGTAYEQYF; DNA: TGTGCCAGCAGCCTAGGGACAGCCTACGAGCAGTACTTC
V: TRBV11-2; D: TRBD1; size: few; J: TRBJ2-1; CDR3: CASSRQGAGYNEQFF; DNA: TGTGCCAGCAGCCGACAGGGGGCGGGTTACAATGAGCAGTTCTTC
V: TRBV5-1; D: -; size: -; J: TRBJ1-1; CDR3: CASSVGRVGTEAFF; DNA: TGCGCCAGCAGCGTGGGGAGGGTTGGCACTGAAGCTTTCTTT
V: TRBV18; D: -; size: -; J: TRBJ1-4; CDR3: CASSPGSSEKLFF; DNA: TGTGCCAGCTCACCGGGCTCATCTGAAAAACTGTTTTTT
V: TRBV2; D: TRBD2; size: -; J: TRBJ2-3; CDR3: CASSLNLAGADTQYF; DNA: TGTGCCAGCAGCCTGAACCTAGCGGGAGCAGATACGCAGTATTTT
V: TRBV30; D: TRBD2; size: -; J: TRBJ2-5; CDR3: CAWAGGIFKETQYF; DNA: TGTGCCTGGGCGGGGGGCATCTTTAAAGAGACCCAGTACTTC
V: TRBV4-1; D: TRBD2; size: few; J: TRBJ2-3; CDR3: CASSQEIPSGSMHTQYF; DNA: TGCGCCAGCAGCCAAGAGATACCTAGCGGGAGTATGCATACGCAGTATTTT
V: TRBV10-3; D: TRBD2; size: few; J: TRBJ2-3; CDR3: CAISGLGTSGDTQYF; DNA: TGTGCCATCAGTGGGCTAGGGACTAGCGGCGATACGCAGTATTTT
V: TRBV27; D: TRBD2; size: -; J: TRBJ2-5; CDR3: CASSLSGGGTQETQYF; DNA: TGTGCCAGCAGTTTATCGGGCGGGGGGACCCAAGAGACCCAGTACTTC
V: TRBV11-3; D: TRBD2; size: once; J: TRBJ2-2; CDR3: CASSQGLRGELFF; DNA: TGTGCCAGCAGCCAGGGACTACGCGGGGAGCTGTTTTTT
V: TRBV10-3; D: -; size: -; J: TRBJ2-7; CDR3: CAISRTPDRYEQYF; DNA: TGTGCCATCAGCAGGACTCCCGACCGCTACGAGCAGTACTTC
V: TRBV28; D: TRBD2; size: few; J: TRBJ2-1; CDR3: CASSRSGSSNEQFF; DNA: TGTGCCAGCAGCCGAAGCGGGAGCTCTAATGAGCAGTTCTTC
V: TRBV7-9; D: -; size: many; J: TRBJ2-1; CDR3: CASSLAADYNEQFF; DNA: TGTGCCAGCAGCTTAGCAGCGGATTATAATGAGCAGTTCTTC
V: TRBV25-1; D: TRBD2; size: few; J: TRBJ2-1; CDR3: CASTGLAGGYRNEQFF; DNA: TGTGCCAGCACCGGACTAGCGGGAGGCTATCGTAATGAGCAGTTCTTC
V: TRBV30; D: -; size: -; J: TRBJ1-4; CDR3: CAWSRLDGGEKLFF; DNA: TGTGCCTGGAGTCGACTGGACGGGGGTGAAAAACTGTTTTTT
V: TRBV11-3; D: TRBD2; size: -; J: TRBJ2-7; CDR3: CASSSGLAGGRYEQYF; DNA: TGTGCCAGCAGCTCCGGACTAGCGGGAGGGCGGTACGAGCAGTACTTC
V: TRBV4-1; D: -; size: few; J: TRBJ2-4; CDR3: CASSQANSGIQYF; DNA: TGCGCCAGCAGCCAGGCGAATTCGGGCATTCAGTACTTC
V: TRBV6-6; D: -; size: -; J: TRBJ2-1; CDR3: CASSSNWEQFF; DNA: TGTGCCAGCAGTTCGAACTGGGAGCAGTTCTTC
V: TRBV27; D: TRBD1; size: -; J: TRBJ2-6; CDR3: CASSLSGTGDTGANVLTF; DNA: TGTGCCAGCAGTTTATCCGGGACAGGCGATACTGGGGCCAACGTCCTGACTTTC
V: TRBV5-4; D: -; size: -; J: TRBJ2-3; CDR3: CASSLVYGSTDTQYF; DNA: TGTGCCAGCAGCTTGGTTTACGGGAGCACAGATACGCAGTATTTT
V: TRBV11-1; D: TRBD1; size: few; J: TRBJ2-1; CDR3: CASTLGQGNNEQFF; DNA: TGTGCCAGCACCCTGGGACAGGGGAACAATGAGCAGTTCTTC
V: TRBV7-9; D: -; size: -; J: TRBJ1-1; CDR3: CASSAYRAENTEAFF; DNA: TGTGCCAGCAGCGCATACAGGGCGGAGAACACTGAAGCTTTCTTT
V: TRBV6-6; D: TRBD1; size: few; J: TRBJ1-2; CDR3: CASSYPDRGLNYGYTF; DNA: TGTGCCAGCAGTTACCCTGACAGGGGGCTCAACTATGGCTACACCTTC